These 20 T cell receptor beta chains originate from one sample sequenced in a study of identical twins. TCRdb used MiXCR to reprocess the 5' RACE reads, holding one entry per CDR3 protein. Here the sample spans about 430,000 distinct CDR3 sequences, about 18% being singletons. The sample consisted of naive T cells sorted from blood. The receptors originated from a man aged 50 to 59 in good health.

The J gene is TRBJ2-7, the V gene TRBV9; D is ambiguous. The germline V and J ends were trimmed by 0 bases and 6 bases, with 10 bases remaining between them. Germline CDR1 SGDLS, CDR2 YYNGEE. The CDR3 contains 13 residues. The CDR3: CASSVDPTSEQYF. The CDR3, as DNA: TGTGCCAGCAGCGTAGATCCAACCAGCGAGCAGTACTTC. Supplemented by reference TRBV9 and TRBJ2-7, the full variable domain reads DSGVTQTPKHLITATGQRVTLRCSPRSGDLSVYWYQQSLDQGLQFLIQYYNGEERAKGNILERFSAQQFPDLHSELNLSSLELGDSALYFCASSVDPTSEQYFGPGTRLTVT.

This clonotype was seen repeatedly, ten times or more. CDR3 nucleotide sequence: TGCGCCAGCAGCTTGGACAGGGTAACAGATACGCAGTATTTT. It yields the protein CASSLDRVTDTQYF. V is TRBV5-1 and J is TRBJ2-3; D is perhaps TRBD1 (6 bases). Looked up from germline, CDR1 is SGHRS and CDR2 is YFSETQ. The CDR3 is 14 residues long. With 0 bases removed from V and 3 bases from J, the gap between germline ends came to 8 bases.

The chain uses TRBV29-1 and TRBJ2-5; 12 nucleotides agree with TRBD1. Unmatched junction bases numbered 7, after V lost 0 bases and J lost 5 bases. Germline lookup yields CDR1 SQVTM and CDR2 ANQGSEA. CDR3 length equals 16 residues. CDR3 coding DNA: TGCAGCGTTGAAGAGGAGTGGGACAGGGGGCCTGAGACCCAGTACTTC. This gives the protein CSVEEEWDRGPETQYF.

At least ten counts were recorded for this clonotype. The chain uses TRBV16 and TRBJ1-4; D is undetermined. V dropped 4 bases and J dropped 8 bases, with 14 bases sitting between them. Germline V gene sequence: CDR1 KGHSY, CDR2 FQNENV. The CDR3 is 14 amino acids. The CDR3 DNA sequence: TGTGCCAGCAGCCCTAACAGAGCCCGGGAAAAACTGTTTTTT. This sequence encodes CASSPNRAREKLFF.

In this sample, this clonotype turned up many times. The V and J genes are TRBV12-5 and TRBJ2-2, with D possibly being TRBD1 (6 bases). The CDR3 runs 17 residues. In germline, CDR1 is LGHNT, CDR2 FRNRAP. The V end lost 0 bases, the J end lost 0 bases, and 11 bases lay between the germline ends. Here the CDR3 reads CASGLVTDSPNTGELFF. CDR3 DNA sequence: TGTGCTAGTGGTTTGGTAACGGACAGTCCGAACACCGGGGAGCTGTTTTTT.

V usage is TRBV4-3 and J usage is TRBJ2-4; perhaps TRBD2 as D (6 bases). The CDR3 runs 12 residues. Germline values: CDR1 LGHNA, CDR2 YSLEER. V was pared by 4 bases and J by 9 bases, with 10 bases between. CDR3 amino acids: CASSLWRGIQYF. CDR3 DNA: TGCGCCAGCAGCCTATGGCGGGGCATTCAGTACTTC.

Comments on this clonotype: Lacking the conserved final phenylalanine or tryptophan, this CDR3 likely reflects a read error. The DNA is omitted, as the CDR3 cannot be located on it reliably, and the CDR3 follows TCRdb's listing. V is TRBV12-3 or TRBV12-4 and J is TRBJ2-1; no check of the table's D call, TRBD2, against the DNA was made. Ends included, the CDR3 has 12 residues. CDR3 residues: CASSPPGTAPGT.

This clonotype was detected a few times. V and J are TRBV6-2 or TRBV6-3 and TRBJ2-5; 8 positions match TRBD1. CDR1 and CDR2 (germline): MNHEY, SVGEGT. CDR3 length: 18 amino acids. V lost 2 bases to trimming and J lost 2 bases; unmatched junction nucleotides: 13. The CDR3 region has the DNA TGTGCCAGCAGTTACCAAAACGGGACAGGCGAGGGGCAAGAGACCCAGTACTTC. It translates to CASSYQNGTGEGQETQYF.

The V gene is TRBV30, the J gene TRBJ2-2, with unresolved D. V dropped 0 bases and J dropped 3 bases, with 2 bases sitting between them. The germline CDR1 and CDR2 sequences are GTSNPN and SVGIG (reference sequence). The CDR3 has 12 residues. CDR3 amino acids: CAWSVDTGELFF. CDR3 bases: TGTGCCTGGAGTGTGGACACCGGGGAGCTGTTTTTT.

This chain uses TRBV5-1 with TRBJ2-2; D not certain. CDR3 length: 14 residues. The V end was cut by 6 bases, the J end by 0 bases, with 9 bases between. From germline, CDR1 is SGHRS and CDR2 YFSETQ. CDR3 loop: CASNQVSNTGELFF. The CDR3 nucleotides are TGCGCCAGCAACCAGGTCTCGAACACCGGGGAGCTGTTTTTT.

DNA of the CDR3: TGTGCCAGCAGCTTAGCGCCTCGGGGGCCCGGGGAGCTGTTTTTT. Protein sequence: CASSLAPRGPGELFF. The chain links TRBV7-8 to TRBJ2-2; D is possibly TRBD1 or TRBD2 (6 bases each). The germline V and J ends were trimmed by 0 bases and 6 bases, with 11 bases remaining between them. Germline assignment: CDR1 SGHVS and CDR2 FQNEAQ. This CDR3 has 15 residues.

As for this clonotype: At one of its ends the junction is not consistent with the germline gene, which may arise from a read error. The chain employs TRBV5-1 and TRBJ2-7; D could derive from TRBD1 or TRBD2 (5 bases each). The CDR3 contains 13 residues. Germline V gene sequence: CDR1 SGHRS, CDR2 YFSETQ. CDR3 residues: CASSSGSSYKQYF. CDR3 nucleotide sequence: TGCGCCAGCAGCTCAGGGAGCTCCTACAAGCAGTACTTC. The variable domain in full, with the rest retrieved from reference TRBV5-1 and TRBJ2-7, is KAGVTQTPRYLIKTRGQQVTLSCSPISGHRSVSWYQQTPGQGLQFLFEYFSETQRNKGNFPGRFSGRQFSNSRSEMNVSTLELGDSALYLCASSSGSSYKQYFGPGTRLTVT.

This clonotype was seen at least ten times. As DNA, the CDR3 is TGCAGTGCTAGAGATATGACGCAGGGGGCCTCTGAAGCTTTCTTT. Residues: CSARDMTQGASEAFF. The chain links TRBV20-1 to TRBJ1-1; 8 nucleotides align to TRBD1. This CDR3 has 15 residues. The germline CDR1 and CDR2 sequences are DFQATT and SNEGSKA (reference sequence). With V trimmed by 0 bases and J by 6 bases, 9 bases remained unmatched.

This clonotype was found many times. This sequence joins TRBV4-2 and TRBJ1-1; weak D call: TRBD1 (5 bases). The CDR3 spans 13 residues. The V gene's germline CDR1 is LGHNA and CDR2 YNFKEQ. Trimming pared 6 bases from V and 4 bases from J, leaving 12 bases between. The CDR3 is CASSPARGTEAFF. In DNA form, the CDR3 reads TGTGCCAGCAGTCCGGCTAGGGGCACTGAAGCTTTCTTT.

This clonotype occurred a few times. The V call is TRBV7-3, the J call TRBJ2-6, with a weak D call TRBD2 (5 bases). Between the trimmed V and J ends, which lost 5 bases and 2 bases, there was a span of 16 bases. There are 17 residues in the CDR3. The germline V gene has CDR1 SGHTA and CDR2 FQGTGA. The CDR3 DNA sequence: TGTGCCAGCAGCCCCTCGGGGAATCTGGCTGGGGCCAACGTCCTGACTTTC. Translated: CASSPSGNLAGANVLTF.

This clonotype has ten or more counts. V and J are TRBV20-1 and TRBJ2-1; 14 bases are a match to TRBD2. Trimming took 5 bases from V and 7 from J; bases not matched to a gene: 13. In germline, CDR1 is DFQATT, CDR2 SNEGSKA (reference sequence). The CDR3 runs 17 residues. CDR3 sequence: CSAEGTSGGLQGNEQFF. In nucleotides, the CDR3 is TGCAGTGCTGAGGGGACTAGCGGGGGATTACAAGGGAATGAGCAGTTCTTC.

V is TRBV28 and J is TRBJ1-2; D gene uncertain. Germline CDR1 MDHEN, CDR2 SYDVKM. V gave up 5 bases and J gave up 4 bases, with 17 bases separating them. The CDR3 extends over 15 amino acids. CDR3 amino acids: CASSPNPTVTYGYTF. DNA of the CDR3: TGTGCCAGCAGTCCCAACCCGACCGTAACCTATGGCTACACCTTC.

This chain connects TRBV5-1 to TRBJ2-7, with TRBD1 identical over 7 bases. In germline, CDR1 is SGHRS, CDR2 YFSETQ. V was pared by 3 bases and J by 4 bases, with 16 bases of the junction left unmatched. CDR3 length: 17 residues. As DNA, the CDR3 is TGCGCCAGCAGCTCCCTACAAACTTACGGGACAGCTTACGAGCAGTACTTC. Its protein is CASSSLQTYGTAYEQYF.

The table lists this clonotype with a count of one. This chain links TRBV4-3 with TRBJ1-2; the D gene is possibly TRBD1 (5 bases). V was cut by 0 bases and J by 4 bases, with 12 bases left in between. This CDR3 has 15 amino acids. CDR1 is LGHNA, CDR2 YSLEER, per germline. CDR3 bases: TGCGCCAGCAGCCAAGAGCCGTGGGGCGCCTATGGCTACACCTTC. Residues: CASSQEPWGAYGYTF.

The chain couples TRBV19 to TRBJ1-2; no reliable D call. The germline gives CDR1 LNHDA, CDR2 SQIVND (reference sequence). The CDR3 loop spans 15 amino acids. V gave up 4 bases and J gave up 4 bases, with 16 bases separating them. In nucleotides, the CDR3 is TGTGCCAGTAGTAACCCTGGCGTGCGTTTCTATGGCTACACCTTC. Translating it yields CASSNPGVRFYGYTF.